This entry is about one TCR beta chain. The sample belongs to a study of shared T cell receptors in the human thymus. The junction had 1 base not matched to a gene; V was cut back by 0 bases and J by 0 bases. This CDR3 contains 15 residues. Germline lookup yields CDR1 SGHDT and CDR2 YYEEEE. Assay: immunoSEQ multiplex PCR; the TCRdb copy retains only in-frame clones and omits some. This sample has more than 300,000 clones, with 85% to 95% found just once. The rearrangement joins TRBV5-6 to TRBJ1-2, with 8 bases matching TRBD1. The sequence derives from a human donor. Specimen: thymocytes. The DNA for the CDR3 is TGTGCCAGCAGCTTGGAACAGGGGGCTAACTATGGCTACACCTTC. It codes for CASSLEQGANYGYTF.